This T cell receptor (beta chain) was identified during a study of blood T cell repertoires in COVID-19. Study background: Some COVID-19 samples were acute and others convalescent; all came from the United States, Italy and Spain.

Sequencing was performed with immunoSEQ multiplex PCR; in TCRdb, only in-frame clones are kept and a portion is missing. Seen here are 50,000 to 55,000 clones, 87% observed once, and the top ten hold less than 20%. This CDR3 spans 15 amino acids. CDR1 SGHRS and CDR2 YFSETQ come from the germline V gene. With V trimmed by 2 bases and J by 0 bases, 1 base remained unmatched. The receptor was isolated from a human donor with active COVID-19. The donor label of this sample is uncertain. Sequencing input: peripheral blood. The chain combines TRBV5-1 with TRBJ2-2; 7 bases match TRBD2. The CDR3 region has the DNA TGCGCCAGCAGCTTAGCGGGGACGAACACCGGGGAGCTGTTTTTT. Translated, it gives CASSLAGTNTGELFF. The variable domain in full, with the rest retrieved from reference TRBV5-1 and TRBJ2-2, is KAGVTQTPRYLIKTRGQQVTLSCSPISGHRSVSWYQQTPGQGLQFLFEYFSETQRNKGNFPGRFSGRQFSNSRSEMNVSTLELGDSALYLCASSLAGTNTGELFFGEGSRLTVL.